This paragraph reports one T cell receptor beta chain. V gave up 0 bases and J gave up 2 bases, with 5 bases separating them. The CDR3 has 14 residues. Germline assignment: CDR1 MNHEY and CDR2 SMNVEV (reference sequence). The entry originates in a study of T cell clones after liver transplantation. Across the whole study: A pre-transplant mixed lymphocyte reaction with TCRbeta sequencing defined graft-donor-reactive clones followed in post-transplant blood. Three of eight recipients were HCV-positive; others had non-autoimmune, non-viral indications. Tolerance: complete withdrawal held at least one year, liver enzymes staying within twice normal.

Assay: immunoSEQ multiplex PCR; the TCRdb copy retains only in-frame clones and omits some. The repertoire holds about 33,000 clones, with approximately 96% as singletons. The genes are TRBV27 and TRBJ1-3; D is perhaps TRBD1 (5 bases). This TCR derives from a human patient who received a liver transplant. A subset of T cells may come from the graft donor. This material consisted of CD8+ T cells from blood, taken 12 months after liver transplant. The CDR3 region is CASSLSRAGNTIYF. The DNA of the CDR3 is TGTGCCAGCAGTTTATCCAGGGCTGGAAACACCATATATTTT.